This paragraph covers one T cell receptor (beta chain) sequence. As yet, its antigen is unknown. Generated by immunoSEQ multiplex PCR, the TCRdb table keeps only in-frame clones and is missing some. The table shows 260,000 or so clones, with 90% occurring only once. The source of the sample is a study of cytomegalovirus exposure and HLA in healthy donors. Study as a whole: The 120 validation repertoires were reported in a later analysis to have been generated on the same platform as the roughly 670 first-cohort repertoires. Study findings and constraints: CMV antigen specificity of a few CMV-associated chains was confirmed in vitro. The authors enumerated around 150 TCR beta chains as linked to cytomegalovirus.

This TCR derives from a young woman in good health and CMV-seronegative. Material for sequencing was PBMCs.

This CDR3 is CASSLGVSYEQYF. In DNA form, the CDR3 reads TGTGCCAGCAGCTTAGGTGTCTCCTACGAGCAGTACTTC. The rearrangement joins TRBV5-6 to TRBJ2-7, with no clear D. In germline, CDR1 is SGHDT, CDR2 YYEEEE. The V gene lost 2 bases and the J gene lost 0 bases, with 6 bases spanning the gap. The CDR3 covers 13 residues.